Listed here is a single T cell receptor beta chain. Its antigen is undetermined. This sample was included in a study of T-cell memory formation after mild COVID-19. General study findings and limits: The appearance of some responding clones in pre-infection memory suggested that cross-reactive memory joined.

The CDR3 is 15 residues long. Germline loops: CDR1 LGHNA, CDR2 YNFKEQ. V dropped 1 base and J dropped 10; count of bases not matched to a gene: 6. TCRdb independently ran MiXCR on the 5' RACE reads; one entry per CDR3 protein. The profile shows about 340,000 distinct CDR3 sequences, 13% of them singletons. The J gene is TRBJ2-3, the V gene TRBV4-2; 12 bases fit TRBD1. This TCR was sampled from a young man who had mild COVID-19 (a few samples of this study predate the infection). Cell type and time point are not known. Sequencing was done on a sample of PBMCs or a T cell subset sorted from them (not recorded which). The CDR3 DNA sequence: TGTGCCAGCAGCCAAGGGGCCGGGACAGGGGGCGCGCAGTATTTT. Translating it yields CASSQGAGTGGAQYF.